A single sample is the source of the 24 T cell receptor beta chains below, sequenced in a study of Ad26.COV2.S vaccination and SARS-CoV-2 variants. Generated by immunoSEQ multiplex PCR, the TCRdb table keeps only in-frame clones and is missing some. Found here are about 350,000 clones, 88% of them singletons; the top ten hold 6.4%. The treatment is: 15 to 20 received Ad26.COV2.S at low or high dose, single or two shots; roughly five received placebo; per-sample allocation not given. Material that was analyzed had been drawn on day 63 after the first vaccine or placebo injection. This specimen was peripheral blood, taken in a trial of Ad26.COV2.S vaccine versus placebo. These receptors all stem from a person between 18 and 60 years old who received the Ad26.COV2.S COVID-19 vaccine or a placebo.

This chain uses TRBV4-3 with TRBJ2-7, with D possibly being TRBD2 (6 bases). The CDR3 sequence is 13 residues long. CDR1 and CDR2 from the germline V gene are LGHNA and YSLEER. Trimming cost V 0 bases and J 3 bases, with 6 bases left between them. CDR3 nucleotide sequence: TGCGCCAGCAGCCAAGAAGCGGGCTACGAGCAGTACTTC. Translation: CASSQEAGYEQYF.

CDR3 amino acids: CASSPSLTGDYNEQFF. CDR3 in DNA: TGTGCCAGCAGCCCTTCCCTAACGGGAGACTACAATGAGCAGTTCTTC. The chain employs TRBV7-2 and TRBJ2-1, with D possibly matching TRBD2 (6 bases). Germline V lookup: CDR1 SGHTA, CDR2 FQGNSA. The ends were cut back, 5 bases at V and 3 bases at J, with 17 bases in the middle. This CDR3 has 16 residues.

This rearrangement joins TRBV5-4 to TRBJ2-2; the D call may be TRBD1 or TRBD2 (5 bases each). Germline values: CDR1 SGHNT, CDR2 YYREEE (reference sequence). Trimming removed 1 base at V and 3 bases at J, with 10 bases between. This CDR3 contains 15 residues. This CDR3 is CASSLRGVDTGELFF. CDR3 DNA sequence: TGTGCCAGCAGCTTGAGGGGAGTAGACACCGGGGAGCTGTTTTTT. The full variable domain, with the rest looked up from reference TRBV5-4 and TRBJ2-2, is ETGVTQSPTHLIKTRGQQVTLRCSSQSGHNTVSWYQQALGQGPQFIFQYYREEENGRGNFPPRFSGLQFPNYSSELNVNALELDDSALYLCASSLRGVDTGELFFGEGSRLTVL.

As regards this clone: The same CDR3 arises from other DNA sequences in this sample as well. This chain connects TRBV5-1 to TRBJ1-1; D is undetermined. CDR1 SGHRS and CDR2 YFSETQ come from the germline V gene. Trimming shortened V by 0 bases and J by 0 bases, and 6 bases separated the two germline ends. The CDR3 spans 14 residues. The CDR3 protein is CASSLDGVNTEAFF. DNA of the CDR3: TGCGCCAGCAGCTTGGACGGGGTGAACACTGAAGCTTTCTTT.

This chain links TRBV21-1 with TRBJ2-4. TRBV21-1 is deemed a pseudogene. There are 14 residues in the CDR3. The CDR3 loop reads CASSIGDHKNIQYF. The CDR3 coding sequence is TGTGCCAGCAGCATAGGGGACCACAAAAACATTCAGTACTTC.

This sequence joins TRBV6-5 and TRBJ2-1; weak D call: TRBD2 (6 bases). From germline, CDR1 is MNHEY and CDR2 SVGAGI. The CDR3 spans 13 residues. Trimming took off 2 bases at V and 8 bases at J, with 10 bases between the two ends. CDR3 sequence reads: CASSYRLGYEQFF. In nucleotides, the CDR3 is TGTGCCAGCAGTTACCGACTAGGGTATGAGCAGTTCTTC.

This chain uses TRBV6-5 with TRBJ1-2; D is uncertain. Germline V CDR1 and CDR2: MNHEY, SVGAGI. V lost 0 bases and J 6 bases, leaving 14 bases between the germline ends. The CDR3 totals 15 residues. The DNA of the CDR3 is TGTGCCAGCAGTTACTCTCCGGAGCCTCAGAATGGCTACACCTTC. This encodes CASSYSPEPQNGYTF.

The chain employs TRBV3-1 (or the pseudogene TRBV3-2) and TRBJ2-1; 14 nucleotides agree with TRBD2. This CDR3 is built from 14 residues. Germline lookup yields CDR1 LGHDT and CDR2 YNNKEL (reference sequence). Trimming at V came to 6 bases and at J to 12 bases, leaving 7 bases not matched to a gene. In nucleotides, the CDR3 is TGTGCCAGCAGTCCGACTAGCGGGGGGGTTGGGCAGTTCTTC. Its protein product is CASSPTSGGVGQFF.

The chain links TRBV23-1 to TRBJ2-7; TRBD2 agrees at 9 bases. TRBV23-1 is labeled an ORF, and its function is uncertain. J gave up 2 bases and V 2 bases, and 10 bases lay outside the gene matches. This CDR3 region has 17 residues. The CDR3 DNA reads as TGCGCCAGCAGTCAAGCTAGCGGGAACGCACGACCCTACGAGCAGTACTTC. As protein: CASSQASGNARPYEQYF.

The rearrangement uses TRBV29-1 and TRBJ2-1; possible D gene TRBD2, 6 bases. The V end was cut by 4 bases, the J end by 6 bases, with 13 bases between. The CDR3 sequence is 13 residues long. Germline lookup yields CDR1 SQVTM and CDR2 ANQGSEA. CDR3 in amino acids: CSVGVKGGNEQFF. The DNA for the CDR3 is TGCAGCGTTGGAGTAAAGGGAGGCAATGAGCAGTTCTTC.

V is TRBV28 and J is TRBJ1-2; D may be TRBD1 (5 bases). The germline V gene has CDR1 MDHEN and CDR2 SYDVKM. The CDR3 loop spans 14 amino acids. The V and J ends lost 8 bases and 4 bases respectively, with 17 bases between them. The chain's CDR3 is CASGRVEEFYGYTF. The CDR3 nucleotides are TGTGCCAGCGGCAGGGTTGAGGAGTTCTATGGCTACACCTTC.

J is TRBJ2-3 and V is TRBV4-2; D possibly corresponds to TRBD1 (6 bases). Germline lookup yields CDR1 LGHNA and CDR2 YNFKEQ. The CDR3 is 15 amino acids. The V and J ends lost 0 bases and 4 bases respectively, with 11 bases between them. The CDR3 region has the DNA TGTGCCAGCAGCCAAGAGGGGGCAGGGTCAGATACGCAGTATTTT. This sequence encodes CASSQEGAGSDTQYF.

This rearrangement joins TRBV6-5 to TRBJ2-7; 7 nucleotides match TRBD1. Germline loops: CDR1 MNHEY, CDR2 SVGAGI. V was pared by 0 bases and J by 5 bases, with 1 base of the junction left unmatched. The CDR3 sequence is 13 residues long. DNA of the CDR3: TGTGCCAGCAGTTACTCGACAGGGAACGAGCAGTACTTC. It encodes CASSYSTGNEQYF.

In its sample, this clone was seen once. This rearrangement joins TRBV7-8 to TRBJ2-1; 10 bases line up with TRBD2. Trimming took 4 bases from V and 3 from J; bases not matched to a gene: 3. Germline values: CDR1 SGHVS, CDR2 FQNEAQ. This CDR3 spans 15 amino acids. CDR3 coding DNA: TGTGCCAGCAGCTGGACTAGCGGATTCTACAATGAGCAGTTCTTC. Protein sequence: CASSWTSGFYNEQFF. The full variable domain, completed using reference TRBV7-8 and TRBJ2-1, is GAGVSQSPRYKVAKRGQDVALRCDPISGHVSLFWYQQALGQGPEFLTYFQNEAQLDKSGLPSDRFFAERPEGSVSTLKIQRTQQEDSAVYLCASSWTSGFYNEQFFGPGTRLTVL.

This sequence joins TRBV5-5 and TRBJ1-2; D is ambiguous. Germline V gene sequence: CDR1 SGHKS, CDR2 YYEKEE (reference sequence). There are 15 residues in the CDR3. With 0 bases removed from V and 2 bases from J, the gap between germline ends came to 11 bases. DNA for the CDR3: TGTGCCAGCAGCTTGGTTGGCCAGCTCAACTATGGCTACACCTTC. Protein product: CASSLVGQLNYGYTF.

The chain combines TRBV4-3 with TRBJ1-6; a possible D gene is TRBD1 (6 bases). CDR3 size: 15 residues. Trimming removed 0 bases from V and 10 bases from J, with 13 bases in between. CDR1 is LGHNA and CDR2 is YSLEER in the germline V gene. The CDR3 DNA reads as TGCGCCAGCAGCCAAGATTTGGGGGCAGGCTCACCCCTCCACTTT. Its translation: CASSQDLGAGSPLHF.

The chain has TRBV7-9 and TRBJ2-1, with D perhaps TRBD1 (6 bases). The V gene's germline CDR1 is SEHNR and CDR2 FQNEAQ (reference sequence). This CDR3 has 17 amino acids. Trimming took off 2 bases at V and 8 bases at J, with 22 bases between the two ends. The CDR3 sequence is CASSLPPDSLLVDEQFF. CDR3 nucleotide sequence: TGTGCCAGCAGCTTACCCCCGGACAGCCTCCTAGTTGATGAGCAGTTCTTC. The entire variable domain, with the rest obtained from reference TRBV7-9 and TRBJ2-1, is as follows: DTGVSQNPRHKITKRGQNVTFRCDPISEHNRLYWYRQTLGQGPEFLTYFQNEAQLEKSRLLSDRFSAERPKGSFSTLEIQRTEQGDSAMYLCASSLPPDSLLVDEQFFGPGTRLTVL.

The chain combines TRBV9 with TRBJ1-3; the D gene is possibly TRBD1 (6 bases). The CDR3 extends over 18 amino acids. CDR1 and CDR2 (germline): SGDLS, YYNGEE. Trimming shortened V by 3 bases and J by 4 bases, and 23 bases separated the two germline ends. The CDR3 sequence: CASSAQGQGLSGGNTIYF. Here the CDR3 DNA reads TGTGCCAGCAGCGCCCAGGGTCAGGGGCTATCTGGGGGAAACACCATATATTTT.

V gene TRBV7-6 combines with J gene TRBJ2-1; 9 bases line up with TRBD2. Germline loops: CDR1 SGHVS, CDR2 FNYEAQ. The CDR3 has 17 amino acids. The trim removed 1 base at V and 8 bases at J, leaving 12 bases unmatched. The DNA of the CDR3 is TGTGCCAGCAGCTTAGAGGCGGCGGGAGGGGGCCGGTATGAGCAGTTCTTC. This translates into CASSLEAAGGGRYEQFF.

The gene calls are TRBV14 and TRBJ2-1; tentatively, D is TRBD2 (5 bases). The CDR3 length is 15 residues. Germline V gene sequence: CDR1 SGHDN, CDR2 FVKESK. V was cut by 5 bases and J by 9 bases, with 20 bases left in between. The CDR3 is CASSAHGMVPSEQFF. DNA for the CDR3: TGTGCCAGCAGCGCTCACGGGATGGTGCCTAGTGAGCAGTTCTTC.

The chain carries TRBV2 and TRBJ2-4, with D unresolved. The V and J ends lost 4 bases and 0 bases respectively, with 10 bases between them. Germline V lookup: CDR1 SNHLY, CDR2 FYNNEI. The CDR3 loop spans 15 amino acids. The CDR3 region is CASSAGTVAKNIQYF. DNA of the CDR3: TGTGCCAGCAGTGCAGGAACCGTAGCCAAAAACATTCAGTACTTC.

CDR3 DNA sequence: TGTGCCAGCAGCTCACAGGGTTATGAGCAGTTCTTC. It specifies CASSSQGYEQFF. This rearrangement joins TRBV9 to TRBJ2-1, with D possibly being TRBD1 (6 bases). Per the germline V gene, CDR1 is SGDLS and CDR2 is YYNGEE. The CDR3 length is 12 residues. The germline V and J ends were trimmed by 4 bases and 8 bases, with 10 bases remaining between them.

V is TRBV11-2 and J is TRBJ1-1; unclear D gene. The length of the CDR3 is 12 residues. The V end lost 5 bases, the J end lost 8 bases, and 12 bases lay between the germline ends. CDR1 is SGHAT and CDR2 is FQNNGV in the germline V gene. The CDR3 reads CASSPPLVEAFF. In DNA, the CDR3 is TGTGCCAGCAGCCCACCCCTTGTGGAAGCTTTCTTT.

The V gene is TRBV20-1, the J gene TRBJ2-6; TRBD1 matches at 9 bases. The ends lost 3 bases at V and 0 bases at J; junction bases unmatched: 9. Germline assignment: CDR1 DFQATT and CDR2 SNEGSKA (reference sequence). The CDR3 is made up of 18 amino acids. As DNA, the CDR3 is TGCAGTGCTAGTAGGACAGGGGAAGAGTTCTCTGGGGCCAACGTCCTGACTTTC. This sequence encodes CSASRTGEEFSGANVLTF.